The 6 T cell receptor beta chains listed next were all sequenced from one sample in a study of blood T cells in healthy people across ages. A second PCR, run for about 6 to 11 cycles, used a sample-barcoded 5' primer plus a J-beta primer mix. TCRdb re-analysed the 5' RACE reads in MiXCR, keeping a single row per CDR3 protein. The sample consists of fewer than 2,000,000 distinct CDR3 sequences, around 35% of them appearing once. Sequenced input: blood. These TCRs come from a woman between 25 and 40 years old in good health.

The genes are TRBV18 and TRBJ2-5; D is unclear. The DNA end favors TRBJ2-7, so the J call may be wrong. Per germline, CDR1 KGHSH and CDR2 LQKENI. This CDR3 spans 12 amino acids. Here the CDR3 reads CASSPLSAEQYF. The CDR3 nucleotides read TGTGCCAGCTCACCATTGTCCGCCGAGCAGTACTTC.

The chain links TRBV4-1 to TRBJ2-7; possible D gene TRBD2, 5 bases. Germline V gives CDR1 MGHRA, CDR2 YSYEKL. V dropped 4 bases and J dropped 0 bases, with 10 bases sitting between them. This CDR3 comprises 14 residues. CDR3 nucleotide sequence: TGCGCCAGCAGCCCCCTGGACTTCTCCTACGAGCAGTACTTC. Its translation: CASSPLDFSYEQYF.

This clonotype has a handful of counts. The chain uses TRBV7-2 and TRBJ2-7; weak D call: TRBD1 (5 bases). CDR3 length: 14 residues. With 5 bases removed from V and 3 bases from J, the gap between germline ends came to 14 bases. Germline V CDR1 and CDR2: SGHTA, FQGNSA. CDR3 coding DNA: TGTGCCAGCAGCCCCGCAGGGCCCTACTACGAGCAGTACTTC. Amino acids: CASSPAGPYYEQYF.

This clonotype was counted only a few times. The CDR3: CASSLGDSINQPQHF. DNA of the CDR3: TGCGCCAGCAGCTTGGGGGACAGCATAAATCAGCCCCAGCATTTT. The chain carries TRBV5-1 and TRBJ1-5; 7 positions agree with TRBD1. The length of the CDR3 is 15 residues. Germline V gene lookup returns CDR1 SGHRS and CDR2 YFSETQ. The ends lost 0 bases at V and 4 bases at J; junction bases unmatched: 4.

J is TRBJ2-1 and V is TRBV12-3 or TRBV12-4, with 9 bases aligning to TRBD1. The CDR3 covers 16 residues. Trimming removed 5 bases from V and 7 bases from J; junction bases left unmatched: 12. CDR3 coding DNA: TGTGCCAGCAGTCCACCGACAGGGGGAGAGATAAATGAGCAGTTCTTC. The encoded protein is CASSPPTGGEINEQFF.

This clonotype was seen more than once but under ten times. J is TRBJ2-7 and V is TRBV12-3 or TRBV12-4, with D perhaps TRBD1 (7 bases). Trimming stripped 6 bases from V and 2 bases from J, with 17 bases between. This CDR3 spans 15 amino acids. CDR3 amino acids: CASRRSGGSAYEQYF. CDR3 nucleotide sequence: TGTGCCAGCAGGAGATCAGGGGGGAGCGCCTACGAGCAGTACTTC.